These 30 T cell receptor beta chains came from one sample sequenced in a study of T cell changes during pregnancy in multiple sclerosis. Data came from immunoSEQ multiplex PCR; TCRdb stores just in-frame clones and leaves some out. Of 40,000 to 45,000 clones in the sample, roughly 90% were seen once. The specimen comprised CD8+ T cells from peripheral blood mononuclear cells, sampled in the third trimester of pregnancy. These TCRs come from a female donor with multiple sclerosis, enrolled in a pregnancy study.

The chain carries TRBV19 and TRBJ2-3; no reliable D call. Germline loops: CDR1 LNHDA, CDR2 SQIVND (reference sequence). V dropped 6 bases and J dropped 2 bases, with 9 bases sitting between them. The CDR3 contains 13 residues. The CDR3 DNA reads as TGTGCCAGTAGCCAGCGACTCACAGATACGCAGTATTTT. Amino acids: CASSQRLTDTQYF.

This chain joins TRBV7-9 and TRBJ2-7; 10 positions match TRBD2. Germline CDR1 reads SEHNR; CDR2 reads FQNEAQ (reference sequence). The J segment lost 5 bases and the V segment lost 3 bases, leaving 7 bases of the junction unmatched. This CDR3 has 15 amino acids. CDR3 protein: CASSFLAGARDEQYF. CDR3 DNA: TGTGCCAGCAGCTTCCTAGCGGGAGCGAGGGACGAGCAGTACTTC.

This chain links TRBV4-1 with TRBJ2-1; 10 nucleotides line up with TRBD2. The V segment lost 1 base and the J segment 8 bases; nucleotides outside the gene matches: 8. This CDR3 is 16 amino acids long. Per germline, CDR1 MGHRA and CDR2 YSYEKL. CDR3 sequence (DNA): TGCGCCAGCAGCCAAGGTTTCCTAGCGGGAGATCATGAGCAGTTCTTC. This encodes CASSQGFLAGDHEQFF.

This clone has only a few counts. This chain joins TRBV7-9 and TRBJ1-2, with 8 bases that match TRBD1. Trimming took 5 bases from V and 4 from J; bases not matched to a gene: 6. The CDR3 has 14 residues. Germline CDR1 SEHNR, CDR2 FQNEAQ (reference sequence). The CDR3 coding sequence is TGTGCCAGCAGCGCTGTCGGGACAGGCTATGGCTACACCTTC. Residues: CASSAVGTGYGYTF.

This clone was seen just once. The chain uses TRBV6-1 and TRBJ2-5; weak D call: TRBD1 (7 bases). The CDR3 is 18 residues long. V dropped 2 bases and J dropped 5 bases, with 24 bases sitting between them. Germline-derived CDR1 and CDR2 are MNHNS and SASEGT. The CDR3 DNA reads as TGTGCCAGCAGTGAACGAATCCGTGGGTCAGGGGGGTGGGAGACCCAGTACTTC. This gives the protein CASSERIRGSGGWETQYF.

The chain links TRBV5-6 to TRBJ2-7; D possibly corresponds to TRBD1 (5 bases). The germline CDR1 and CDR2 sequences are SGHDT and YYEEEE. The CDR3 contains 12 residues. The germline V and J ends were trimmed by 2 bases and 4 bases, with 7 bases remaining between them. This chain's CDR3 is CASSFQGYEQYF. The CDR3, as DNA: TGTGCCAGCAGCTTCCAGGGTTACGAGCAGTACTTC.

The chain couples TRBV7-9 to TRBJ2-7; 8 bases are shared with TRBD1. The CDR3 is made up of 14 amino acids. Trimming took 8 bases from V and 0 from J; bases not matched to a gene: 6. Germline V lookup: CDR1 SEHNR, CDR2 FQNEAQ (reference sequence). The chain's CDR3 is CASVRDRSSYEQYF. In nucleotides, the CDR3 is TGTGCCAGCGTCCGGGACAGGAGCTCCTACGAGCAGTACTTC. Full variable domain (outside the CDR3, taken from reference TRBV7-9 and TRBJ2-7): DTGVSQNPRHKITKRGQNVTFRCDPISEHNRLYWYRQTLGQGPEFLTYFQNEAQLEKSRLLSDRFSAERPKGSFSTLEIQRTEQGDSAMYLCASVRDRSSYEQYFGPGTRLTVT.

This chain links TRBV5-1 with TRBJ2-3, with 7 bases aligning to TRBD2. The CDR3 sequence is 16 residues long. J was trimmed by 5 bases and V by 2 bases; bases with no gene match: 11. In germline, CDR1 is SGHRS, CDR2 YFSETQ. The CDR3: CASSFWGGFGVDTQYF. CDR3 bases: TGCGCCAGCAGCTTTTGGGGGGGGTTCGGTGTAGATACGCAGTATTTT.

This chain joins TRBV27 and TRBJ1-4, with unresolved D. Looked up from germline, CDR1 is MNHEY and CDR2 is SMNVEV (reference sequence). The CDR3 consists of 14 residues. V lost 2 bases and J lost 8, with 12 bases in between. Here the CDR3 reads CASSLIGKGEKLFF. The CDR3, as DNA: TGTGCCAGCAGTTTAATCGGGAAGGGCGAAAAACTGTTTTTT.

The chain has TRBV5-6 and TRBJ2-1, with 13 positions matching TRBD2. Germline lookup yields CDR1 SGHDT and CDR2 YYEEEE. The CDR3 loop spans 18 amino acids. V dropped 4 bases and J dropped 7; count of bases not matched to a gene: 14. DNA of the CDR3: TGTGCCAGCAGCGCATGGACTAGCGGGAGTATGTCGAGGAATGAGCAGTTCTTC. As protein: CASSAWTSGSMSRNEQFF.

The chain employs TRBV29-1 and TRBJ1-1; 12 bases match TRBD1. The CDR3 is 16 residues long. The V and J ends lost 6 bases and 0 bases, in that order; junction bases with no gene match: 8. The germline V gene has CDR1 SQVTM and CDR2 ANQGSEA. The CDR3 DNA reads as TGCAGCGTAGGCACCGGGACAGGGGGCTTGAACACTGAAGCTTTCTTT. It specifies CSVGTGTGGLNTEAFF. Filled out from reference TRBV29-1 and TRBJ1-1, the complete variable domain reads SAVISQKPSRDICQRGTSLTIQCQVDSQVTMMFWYRQQPGQSLTLIATANQGSEATYESGFVIDKFPISRPNLTFSTLTVSNMSPEDSSIYLCSVGTGTGGLNTEAFFGQGTRLTVV.

This chain connects TRBV5-3 to TRBJ2-1; no clear D. TRBV5-3 is an open reading frame whose function is uncertain. V was clipped by 1 base and J by 3 bases, with 17 bases between them. The CDR3 is 17 residues long. The chain's CDR3 is CARSLFDCPKFYNEQFF. CDR3 bases: TGTGCCAGAAGCTTGTTCGACTGCCCAAAGTTCTACAATGAGCAGTTCTTC.

Written as DNA, the CDR3 is TGCGCCAGCAGCCAAGATAGTCGGGGGGGTAGGCGCGAGCAGTACTTC. Its protein product is CASSQDSRGGRREQYF. The chain uses TRBV4-3 and TRBJ2-7; 8 positions match TRBD2. This CDR3 has 16 amino acids. Germline V gene data show CDR1 as LGHNA and CDR2 as YSLEER. J gave up 6 bases and V 0 bases, and 10 bases lay outside the gene matches.

The genes are TRBV11-1 and TRBJ2-7; weak D call: TRBD1 (7 bases). The CDR3 extends over 13 amino acids. Germline CDR1 SGHAT, CDR2 FQDESV (reference sequence). Deletions cut 7 bases from V and 0 bases from J, with 10 bases between. Here the CDR3 DNA reads TGTGCCAGCACGCAGGGGGGCTCCTACGAGCAGTACTTC. Its translation is CASTQGGSYEQYF.

V is TRBV10-3 and J is TRBJ1-5; unclear D gene. The germline V and J ends were trimmed by 3 bases and 0 bases, with 15 bases remaining between them. This CDR3 is 17 amino acids long. In germline, CDR1 is ENHRY, CDR2 SYGVKD. CDR3 DNA sequence: TGTGCCATCAGTGAAGGTCAGACAAGTTATAGCAATCAGCCCCAGCATTTT. It translates to CAISEGQTSYSNQPQHF.

This sequence joins TRBV2 and TRBJ1-5; the D gene is possibly TRBD1 (6 bases). Germline V gene sequence: CDR1 SNHLY, CDR2 FYNNEI. The CDR3 is 14 residues long. V was pared by 5 bases and J by 3 bases, with 11 bases between. The CDR3 DNA reads TGTGCCAGCAGTCCAGGGGCCCACAATCAGCCCCAGCATTTT. Protein sequence: CASSPGAHNQPQHF.

The chain combines TRBV5-6 with TRBJ1-2, with D possibly being TRBD1 (6 bases). Germline CDR1 and CDR2: SGHDT and YYEEEE. The CDR3 length is 16 residues. V shed 4 bases and J shed 3 bases, with 19 bases lying between them. As DNA, the CDR3 is TGTGCCAGCAGCGGGACACCAATAGGGGAGTACTATGGCTACACCTTC. As protein: CASSGTPIGEYYGYTF.

The CDR3 here is CASSSRGYQPQHF. The CDR3, as DNA: TGTGCCAGCAGTTCTCGGGGATATCAGCCCCAGCATTTT. This chain connects TRBV6-5 to TRBJ1-5; D ambiguous. From germline, CDR1 is MNHEY and CDR2 SVGAGI. There are 13 residues in the CDR3. V lost 4 bases to trimming and J lost 5 bases, with 9 bases between them.

The J gene is TRBJ2-3, the V gene TRBV10-3; 8 bases fit TRBD2. This CDR3 has 14 amino acids. CDR1 is ENHRY and CDR2 is SYGVKD in the germline V gene. V was pared by 5 bases and J by 1 base, with 2 bases of the junction left unmatched. The CDR3 region is CAISPAGGTDTQYF. CDR3 sequence (DNA): TGTGCCATCAGTCCAGCGGGGGGCACAGATACGCAGTATTTT.

This chain uses TRBV11-1 with TRBJ2-2, with TRBD2 identical over 13 bases. With 4 bases clipped from V and 3 bases from J, the junction kept 2 bases outside the gene matches. This CDR3 has 16 amino acids. Germline-derived CDR1 and CDR2 are SGHAT and FQDESV (reference sequence). CDR3 amino acids: CASSSGLAGYTGELFF. CDR3 DNA sequence: TGTGCCAGCAGCTCGGGACTAGCGGGGTACACCGGGGAGCTGTTTTTT. Drawing the rest from reference TRBV11-1 and TRBJ2-2, the complete variable domain is EAEVAQSPRYKITEKSQAVAFWCDPISGHATLYWYRQILGQGPELLVQFQDESVVDDSQLPKDRFSAERLKGVDSTLKIQPAELGDSAMYLCASSSGLAGYTGELFFGEGSRLTVL.

The J gene is TRBJ1-4, the V gene TRBV6-1, with a tentative D call TRBD1 (6 bases). This CDR3 has 15 residues. With 5 bases removed from V and 4 bases from J, the gap between germline ends came to 14 bases. Germline V gene sequence: CDR1 MNHNS, CDR2 SASEGT. CDR3 loop: CASSKPGQLNEKLFF. The CDR3 DNA reads TGTGCCAGCAGTAAACCGGGACAACTTAATGAAAAACTGTTTTTT.

The chain employs TRBV19 and TRBJ2-5; TRBD1 might be the D (6 bases). Deletions cut 6 bases from V and 9 bases from J, with 17 bases between. Germline assignment: CDR1 LNHDA and CDR2 SQIVND (reference sequence). The CDR3 runs 13 residues. CDR3 sequence reads: CASRRTDRWAQYF. In DNA, the CDR3 is TGTGCCAGTAGGAGGACAGACCGATGGGCCCAGTACTTC.

J is TRBJ2-3 and V is TRBV5-1; perhaps TRBD2 as D (8 bases). The V gene's germline CDR1 is SGHRS and CDR2 YFSETQ. V was shortened by 4 bases and J by 6 bases, with 30 bases between the two germline ends. This CDR3 spans 19 amino acids. The CDR3 DNA follows: TGCGCCAGCAGCCAGGGGGTGGGTTTCGGCGGGGGGAACTCGGATACGCAGTATTTT. Translating gives CASSQGVGFGGGNSDTQYF.

The chain is built from TRBV19 and TRBJ2-3, with TRBD2 identical over 7 bases. Germline CDR1 is LNHDA and CDR2 is SQIVND (reference sequence). V was pared by 7 bases and J by 5 bases, with 9 bases of the junction left unmatched. The CDR3 length is 14 residues. CDR3 nucleotides: TGTGCCAGTAATCCGGGAGGCGGGGTAGATACGCAGTATTTT. Its translation: CASNPGGGVDTQYF.

The chain has TRBV27 and TRBJ2-7; perhaps TRBD1 as D (6 bases). Germline V gene sequence: CDR1 MNHEY, CDR2 SMNVEV (reference sequence). The length of the CDR3 is 15 residues. Deletions cut 6 bases from V and 2 bases from J, with 17 bases between. CDR3 bases: TGTGCCAGCAGGGTGGGGAGCAGGGGCCCCTACGAGCAGTACTTC. Translation gives CASRVGSRGPYEQYF.

V gene TRBV5-1 combines with J gene TRBJ2-3; tentatively, D is TRBD1 (5 bases). The germline V gene encodes CDR1 SGHRS and CDR2 YFSETQ. The CDR3 loop spans 15 amino acids. Trimming left V 0 bases short and J 1 base short, with 9 bases between. CDR3 amino acids: CASSLGTTGTDTQYF. The CDR3 DNA reads TGCGCCAGCAGCTTGGGCACGACAGGCACAGATACGCAGTATTTT.

The chain joins TRBV27 to TRBJ1-1; a weak D match, TRBD1 (6 bases). Between the trimmed V and J ends, which lost 2 bases and 4 bases, there was a span of 11 bases. Germline V gene sequence: CDR1 MNHEY, CDR2 SMNVEV (reference sequence). The CDR3 extends over 14 amino acids. The CDR3 region has the DNA TGTGCCAGCAGTTTAGCAAAAGGGGGCACTGAAGCTTTCTTT. Translated, it gives CASSLAKGGTEAFF.

By frequency in the sample, this clone is medium-sized. The chain recombines TRBV7-3 with TRBJ2-1; TRBD2 matches 10 bases. Germline-derived CDR1 and CDR2 are SGHTA and FQGTGA. This CDR3 comprises 15 residues. V trimming: 5 bases; J trimming: 9 bases; junction bases outside the gene matches: 10. CDR3 nucleotide sequence: TGTGCCAGCAGCAACATAGCGGGAGGTTTGGGTGAGCAGTTCTTC. The encoded protein is CASSNIAGGLGEQFF.

CDR3 nucleotide sequence: TGTGCCACCGGACAGGGGTCCTCTGGGGCCAACGTCCTGACTTTC. It translates to CATGQGSSGANVLTF. The rearrangement links TRBV6-1 to TRBJ2-6; the match to TRBD1 covers 9 bases. The ends lost 10 bases at V and 0 bases at J; junction bases unmatched: 4. This CDR3 contains 15 residues. Germline loops: CDR1 MNHNS, CDR2 SASEGT.

The V and J genes are TRBV13 and TRBJ2-7; a possible D gene is TRBD1 (6 bases). Germline CDR1 reads PRHDT; CDR2 reads FYEKMQ (reference sequence). The germline V and J ends were trimmed by 3 bases and 5 bases, with 17 bases remaining between them. The CDR3 totals 15 residues. The DNA of the CDR3 is TGTGCCAGCAGCTTTAGGGGGAGCTCGTCGGACGAGCAGTACTTC. Its protein product is CASSFRGSSSDEQYF.